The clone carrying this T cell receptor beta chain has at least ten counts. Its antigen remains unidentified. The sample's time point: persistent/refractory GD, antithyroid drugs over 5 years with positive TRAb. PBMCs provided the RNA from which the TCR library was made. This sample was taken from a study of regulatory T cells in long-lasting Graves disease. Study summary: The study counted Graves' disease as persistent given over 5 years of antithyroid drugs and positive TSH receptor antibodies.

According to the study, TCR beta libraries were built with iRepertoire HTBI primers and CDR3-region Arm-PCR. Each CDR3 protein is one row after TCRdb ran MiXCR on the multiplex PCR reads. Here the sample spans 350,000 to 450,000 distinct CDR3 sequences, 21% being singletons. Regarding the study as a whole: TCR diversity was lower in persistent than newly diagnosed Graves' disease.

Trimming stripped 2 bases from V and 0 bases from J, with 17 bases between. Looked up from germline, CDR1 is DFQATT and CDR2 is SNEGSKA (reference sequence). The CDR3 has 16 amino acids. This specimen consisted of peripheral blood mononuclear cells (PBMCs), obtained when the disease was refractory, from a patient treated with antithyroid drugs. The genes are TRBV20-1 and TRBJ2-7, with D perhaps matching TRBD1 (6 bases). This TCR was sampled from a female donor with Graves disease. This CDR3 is CSARPSGTKSSYEQYF. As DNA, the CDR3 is TGCAGTGCTAGACCCTCCGGGACAAAGAGCTCCTACGAGCAGTACTTC.